Listed here are 28 T cell receptor beta chains from one sample, sequenced in a study of blood T cells in healthy people across ages (dated by TCRdb to between 2014 and 2016). The library was produced with 5' RACE. The instrument given in TCRdb is Illumina HiSeq 2500. A second PCR of roughly 7 to 11 cycles was performed with a sample-barcoded 5' primer and a J-beta primer mix. TCRdb took the public reads, trimmed them with fastp at Q25, ran MiXCR for clone calling and kept in-frame beta chains. Rows merge per CDR3 protein into single entries with the most common DNA and genes. This sample comprises 1.5 million to 2 million distinct CDR3 sequences, 28% of them detected only once. The biggest ten clones account for 7.7% of the sample. Sequencing was carried out using blood. All receptors come from a woman aged 25 to 39 in good health.

The chain has TRBV18 and TRBJ2-1; perhaps TRBD2 as D (7 bases). The length of the CDR3 is 16 residues. V was pared by 3 bases and J by 10 bases, with 22 bases between. CDR1 is KGHSH and CDR2 is LQKENI in the germline V gene. The CDR3: CASSPRGGLRGGEQFF. CDR3 nucleotides: TGTGCCAGCTCACCTAGGGGGGGGCTACGAGGAGGGGAGCAGTTCTTC.

V gene TRBV5-1 combines with J gene TRBJ2-4, with D possibly being TRBD2 (6 bases). V lost 3 bases and J lost 13, with 26 bases in between. The CDR3 covers 16 residues. In germline, CDR1 is SGHRS, CDR2 YFSETQ. The CDR3 sequence: CASSYISGSSYNEQYF. CDR3 nucleotides: TGCGCCAGCAGCTACATTAGCGGTTCCTCCTACAATGAGCAGTACTTC.

Comment on this clonotype: One end of the junction is discordant with germline, which a read error may explain. The CDR3 loop reads CASGNRVNPGANVRTF. The CDR3 DNA reads as TGTGCCAGCGGTAATAGGGTTAACCCTGGGGCCAACGTCCGGACTTTC. The V gene is TRBV28, the J gene TRBJ2-6; possibly TRBD1 for D (5 bases). Germline-derived CDR1 and CDR2 are MDHEN and SYDVKM. The CDR3 covers 16 residues.

This clonotype was observed a few times. The chain joins TRBV18 to TRBJ2-7, with TRBD1 matching over 10 bases. Germline assignment: CDR1 KGHSH and CDR2 LQKENI. V lost 6 bases and J lost 5; bases outside the gene matches: 13. The CDR3 length is 16 residues. CDR3 sequence (DNA): TGTGCCAGCTCGCGAACCAGTGGGGGACAGGGGAACGAGCAGTACTTC. Amino acid sequence: CASSRTSGGQGNEQYF.

This clonotype was seen a handful of times. The rearrangement uses TRBV5-5 and TRBJ2-1; D perhaps matches TRBD2 (7 bases). Germline V gives CDR1 SGHKS, CDR2 YYEKEE (reference sequence). With 10 bases removed from V and 4 bases from J, the gap between germline ends came to 21 bases. The CDR3 contains 15 residues. CDR3 bases: TGTGCCGCAAACCAGGGGCTAGCGGAGTACAATGAGCAGTTCTTC. Protein: CAANQGLAEYNEQFF.

V usage is TRBV10-2 and J usage is TRBJ2-1; D gene ambiguous. Germline CDR1 and CDR2: WSHSY and SAAADI. The V gene lost 6 bases and the J gene lost 9 bases, with 21 bases spanning the gap. The CDR3 spans 15 residues. The CDR3 protein is CASSLESDLVGEQFF. The CDR3 DNA is TGCGCCAGCAGCCTCGAATCTGACTTGGTAGGTGAGCAGTTCTTC.

The chain recombines TRBV5-1 with TRBJ2-3; 10 positions match TRBD1. This CDR3 contains 17 residues. The V gene end was trimmed by 3 bases and the J gene end by 2 bases; junction bases not matched to a gene: 9. Germline lookup yields CDR1 SGHRS and CDR2 YFSETQ. The CDR3 nucleotides read TGCGCCAGCAGCTCCGGGACAGGGGTTCAGGCCACAGATACGCAGTATTTT. Its protein is CASSSGTGVQATDTQYF. The complete variable domain, with remaining parts taken from reference TRBV5-1 and TRBJ2-3, reads KAGVTQTPRYLIKTRGQQVTLSCSPISGHRSVSWYQQTPGQGLQFLFEYFSETQRNKGNFPGRFSGRQFSNSRSEMNVSTLELGDSALYLCASSSGTGVQATDTQYFGPGTRLTVL.

The V call is TRBV21-1, the J call TRBJ2-5; TRBD2, the table's D call, was not compared with the DNA. TRBV21-1 is recorded as a pseudogene. The CDR3 spans 21 residues. The DNA for the CDR3 is TGTGCCAGCAGCCTATGGGACTTGTGGTTTCTATTATGGGTGACCCAAGAGACCCAGTACTTC. Its translation: CASSLWDLWFLLWVTQETQYF.

There are a few counts of this clonotype. The chain combines TRBV7-9 with TRBJ2-1; D is undetermined. The CDR3 loop spans 13 amino acids. Trimming cost V 2 bases and J 13 bases, with 15 bases left between them. Germline lookup yields CDR1 SEHNR and CDR2 FQNEAQ (reference sequence). CDR3 coding DNA: TGTGCCAGCAGCTTAACAGTTAAAGAGACCCAGTTCTTC. Translated, it gives CASSLTVKETQFF.

The chain joins TRBV20-1 to TRBJ2-4; a possible D gene is TRBD2 (6 bases). This CDR3 region has 14 residues. V was shortened by 3 bases and J by 0 bases, with 9 bases between the two germline ends. CDR1 and CDR2 from the germline V gene are DFQATT and SNEGSKA (reference sequence). The CDR3 bases are TGCAGTGCTAGCGGGGGATTAGCCAAAAACATTCAGTACTTC. Protein sequence: CSASGGLAKNIQYF.

The V call is TRBV4-1, the J call TRBJ2-7; D might be TRBD2 (6 bases). The ends were cut back, 2 bases at V and 5 bases at J, with 7 bases in the middle. CDR3 length: 12 residues. The germline gives CDR1 MGHRA, CDR2 YSYEKL. Written as DNA, the CDR3 is TGCGCCAGCAGCCAAAGGGAGGACGAGCAGTACTTC. Encoded protein: CASSQREDEQYF.

In the case of this clonotype: Sequence at one end of the junction differs from germline and may be a read error. V gene TRBV7-9 combines with J gene TRBJ1-5; D unclear. In germline, CDR1 is SEHNR, CDR2 FQNEAQ (reference sequence). The CDR3 consists of 13 residues. CDR3 in amino acids: CASSLAKNRPQHF. CDR3 coding DNA: TGTGCCAGCAGCTTAGCTAAAAATCGGCCCCAGCATTTT.

V gene TRBV10-3 combines with J gene TRBJ2-7, with D possibly being TRBD2 (5 bases). The J call may be wrong; the DNA end is better matched by TRBJ2-5. The CDR3 consists of 14 residues. The germline V gene encodes CDR1 ENHRY and CDR2 SYGVKD. DNA of the CDR3: TGTGCCATCAGTGACGCCGGGGAGCAAGAGACCCAGTACTTC. Its protein is CAISDAGEQETQYF.

This clonotype has a handful of counts. The genes are TRBV20-1 and TRBJ1-1, with D perhaps TRBD1 (5 bases). The CDR3 consists of 14 residues. V was pared by 5 bases and J by 4 bases, with 17 bases between. Germline V gene lookup returns CDR1 DFQATT and CDR2 SNEGSKA (reference sequence). The CDR3 DNA reads as TGCAGTGCTCCCAGCCGGGACGAGGGCACTGAAGCTTTCTTT. This encodes CSAPSRDEGTEAFF.

The chain combines TRBV7-2 with TRBJ1-5; no clear D gene. Germline CDR1 and CDR2: SGHTA and FQGNSA. This CDR3 contains 12 residues. Deletions cut 3 bases from V and 3 bases from J, with 3 bases between. The CDR3 DNA reads as TGTGCCAGCAGCTTCACCAATCAGCCCCAGCATTTT. This codes for CASSFTNQPQHF.

This clonotype was detected ten times or more. A junction end diverges from the germline sequence, so it may reflect a read error. The chain has TRBV5-1 and TRBJ1-2; no firm D call. Germline values: CDR1 SGHRS, CDR2 YFSETQ. The CDR3 contains 13 residues. CDR3 residues: CASSLDGGYGYTF. For the CDR3, the DNA is TGTGCCAGCAGCTTAGACGGTGGCTATGGCTACACCTTC.

V and J are TRBV9 and TRBJ2-2; 7 bases map to TRBD2. This CDR3 is built from 15 residues. CDR1 is SGDLS, CDR2 YYNGEE, per germline. V lost 3 bases and J lost 6; bases outside the gene matches: 8. The CDR3 DNA is TGTGCCAGCAGCGAAACTAGCGAGATCGCCGGGGAGCTGTTTTTT. Encoded protein: CASSETSEIAGELFF.

This clonotype was recorded at least ten times. The chain links TRBV29-1 to TRBJ2-3, with 9 bases identical to TRBD2. Germline V gene data show CDR1 as SQVTM and CDR2 as ANQGSEA. After removal of 6 bases from V and 6 bases from J, the junction contained 13 bases not matched to a gene. The CDR3 is 15 residues long. Here the CDR3 DNA reads TGCAGCGTCGACGAGGAGGCGGGGGGGCCCGATACGCAGTATTTT. It translates to CSVDEEAGGPDTQYF.

This clonotype turned up a few times. CDR3 loop: CASSYHRLAETQYF. DNA of the CDR3: TGTGCCAGCAGCTATCACCGCCTCGCCGAGACCCAGTACTTC. The chain employs TRBV7-2 and TRBJ2-5; D remains ambiguous. Deletions cut 4 bases from V and 5 bases from J, with 14 bases between. Looked up from germline, CDR1 is SGHTA and CDR2 is FQGNSA. The CDR3 is made up of 14 amino acids.

This clonotype has a count of ten or more. The chain carries TRBV20-1 and TRBJ2-3; D uncertain. The germline V gene encodes CDR1 DFQATT and CDR2 SNEGSKA (reference sequence). This CDR3 spans 14 amino acids. Trimming left V 0 bases short and J 4 bases short, with 11 bases between. CDR3 in DNA: TGCAGTGCTAGAGATCCCAGCATCTCAGATACGCAGTATTTT. As protein: CSARDPSISDTQYF.

The chain joins TRBV7-9 to TRBJ2-7; D remains unclear. The CDR3 spans 12 residues. V was pared by 3 bases and J by 6 bases, with 9 bases between. Looked up from germline, CDR1 is SEHNR and CDR2 is FQNEAQ (reference sequence). CDR3 sequence: CASSLPAREQYF. CDR3 coding DNA: TGTGCCAGCAGCTTGCCAGCACGCGAGCAGTACTTC. Supplemented by reference TRBV7-9 and TRBJ2-7, the full variable domain reads DTGVSQNPRHKITKRGQNVTFRCDPISEHNRLYWYRQTLGQGPEFLTYFQNEAQLEKSRLLSDRFSAERPKGSFSTLEIQRTEQGDSAMYLCASSLPAREQYFGPGTRLTVT.

Worth noting for this clonotype: At one of its ends the junction is not consistent with the germline gene, which may arise from a read error. The V gene is TRBV7-6, the J gene TRBJ2-2, with 9 bases fitting TRBD1. The CDR3 contains 15 residues. From germline, CDR1 is SGHVS and CDR2 FNYEAQ. CDR3 bases: TGTGCCAGCAGTCGACAGGGGGAGAACACCGGGGAGCGGTTTTTT. It is translated as CASSRQGENTGERFF.

This sequence joins TRBV29-1 and TRBJ2-1, with 11 bases matching TRBD2. V shed 6 bases and J 6 bases; nucleotides not matched to a gene: 22. The germline V gene encodes CDR1 SQVTM and CDR2 ANQGSEA. This CDR3 is 19 amino acids long. The CDR3 sequence: CSVVPGGAGTSGRRNEQFF. Here the CDR3 DNA reads TGCAGCGTCGTACCCGGGGGAGCGGGAACTAGCGGGAGACGCAATGAGCAGTTCTTC.

This clonotype was recorded only once. Germline is not matched at one junction end, which may reflect a read error. This chain uses TRBV20-1 with TRBJ1-5, with no clear D. Germline assignment: CDR1 DFQATT and CDR2 SNEGSKA (reference sequence). The CDR3 is 15 amino acids. The CDR3 protein is CSARDPVYSNQPQNF. The CDR3, as DNA: TGCAGTGCTAGAGATCCTGTTTATAGCAATCAGCCCCAGAATTTT.

This clonotype appeared a few times. The V gene is TRBV3-1, the J gene TRBJ1-2, with D unresolved. This CDR3 is 13 amino acids long. V was pared by 0 bases and J by 7 bases, with 9 bases between. Germline V CDR1 and CDR2: LGHDT, YNNKEL (reference sequence). CDR3 loop: CASSQDSSIGYTF. Written as DNA, the CDR3 is TGTGCCAGCAGCCAAGACAGCAGCATTGGCTACACCTTC.

The rearrangement uses TRBV10-3 and TRBJ2-2; tentatively, D is TRBD1 (6 bases). Germline V gene lookup returns CDR1 ENHRY and CDR2 SYGVKD. V shed 4 bases and J shed 6 bases, with 12 bases lying between them. This CDR3 spans 14 amino acids. The CDR3 nucleotides are TGTGCCATCAGTGGCAGGGGCGGTGCCGGGGAGCTGTTTTTT. As protein: CAISGRGGAGELFF.

The table lists this clonotype with a few counts. The rearrangement joins TRBV7-2 to TRBJ2-3; 9 bases match TRBD2. Germline V gene data show CDR1 as SGHTA and CDR2 as FQGNSA. The V and J ends lost 1 base and 5 bases, in that order; junction bases with no gene match: 7. CDR3 size: 16 residues. This CDR3 reads CASSLGPAGGGDTQYF. CDR3 bases: TGTGCCAGCAGCTTAGGCCCAGCGGGAGGAGGAGATACGCAGTATTTT.

The chain recombines TRBV6-5 with TRBJ2-7, with D tentatively TRBD2 (6 bases). The CDR3 is made up of 14 amino acids. Trimming shortened V by 0 bases and J by 5 bases, and 11 bases separated the two germline ends. Germline loops: CDR1 MNHEY, CDR2 SVGAGI. The CDR3 protein is CASSYSGGADEQYF. CDR3 in DNA: TGTGCCAGCAGTTACTCTGGAGGGGCCGACGAGCAGTACTTC.